The 14 T cell receptor beta chains in this list originate from one sample, sequenced in a study of monozygotic twins with inflammatory bowel disease. TCRdb re-called the 5' RACE reads and catalogs CDR3 proteins one per entry, DNA excluded. The sample's table shows fewer than 200,000 distinct CDR3 sequences. Sequencing was carried out using blood. The receptor source for this set is a human donor with ulcerative colitis or Crohn's disease, or a healthy co-twin of an affected twin (not recorded which).

The J gene is TRBJ2-7, the V gene TRBV3-1; the D call from TCRdb, TRBD1, cannot be confirmed without DNA. The length of the CDR3 is 13 residues. Per the germline V gene, CDR1 is LGHDT and CDR2 is YNNKEL (reference sequence). This CDR3 reads CASSPRQGSEQYF.

This chain uses TRBV7-9 with TRBJ2-3. The CDR3 totals 13 residues. CDR1 and CDR2 from the germline V gene are SEHNR and FQNEAQ (reference sequence). This CDR3 reads CASSLLWTDTQYF.

The chain combines TRBV12-3 or TRBV12-4 with TRBJ1-5; the D call of TRBD1 rests on TCRdb alone, since no DNA is present to check it. CDR3 length: 15 residues. The CDR3: CASSLRGLSNQPQHF.

The J gene is TRBJ2-3, the V gene TRBV7-2; as DNA is missing, the TRBD2 call by TCRdb cannot be tested. The CDR3 extends over 13 amino acids. Germline CDR1 SGHTA, CDR2 FQGNSA. The CDR3 sequence is CASSPVPGLTQYF.

The chain has TRBV12-1 and TRBJ2-4; TCRdb designates TRBD1, a call that cannot be tested without DNA. TRBV12-1 is tagged as a pseudogene. The CDR3 runs to 15 residues. CDR3: CASSFLYRDKNIQYF.

This chain joins TRBV18 and TRBJ2-5; TCRdb's D call, TRBD2, is unchecked because there is no DNA. This CDR3 is built from 17 residues. Germline values: CDR1 KGHSH, CDR2 LQKENI. The CDR3: CASSPPSGKGPQETQYF.

V and J are TRBV18 and TRBJ2-2. CDR1 is KGHSH, CDR2 LQKENI, per germline. The CDR3 has 16 amino acids. The CDR3 sequence is CASSQTTSANTGELFF.

The chain links TRBV7-2 to TRBJ1-2. CDR3 length: 14 residues. Per germline, CDR1 SGHTA and CDR2 FQGNSA. CDR3 sequence reads: CASSQGRGGIGYTF.

The V gene is TRBV7-9, the J gene TRBJ1-4. Germline V gives CDR1 SEHNR, CDR2 FQNEAQ (reference sequence). The CDR3 has 15 amino acids. This chain's CDR3 is CASSPPGGRSEKLFF.

J is TRBJ2-1 and V is TRBV11-2; TCRdb designates TRBD1, a call that cannot be tested without DNA. CDR1 is SGHAT, CDR2 FQNNGV, per germline. This CDR3 contains 14 residues. The CDR3 reads CASSSSSTGGEQFF.

This chain connects TRBV3-1 to TRBJ2-2; there is no DNA to check the TCRdb D call of TRBD1. The CDR3 is made up of 16 amino acids. The V gene's germline CDR1 is LGHDT and CDR2 YNNKEL (reference sequence). CDR3: CASSQAPGENTGELFF.

V usage is TRBV20-1 and J usage is TRBJ1-4; the TCRdb call, TRBD1, lacks DNA for checking. The V gene's germline CDR1 is DFQATT and CDR2 SNEGSKA (reference sequence). The CDR3 has 14 amino acids. The CDR3 protein is CSARPGQISEKLFF.

The CDR3 region is CASSLLGGTETQYF. This chain uses TRBV7-9 with TRBJ2-5; the TRBD1 assignment by TCRdb is unverifiable without DNA. The CDR3 covers 14 residues. CDR1 is SEHNR, CDR2 FQNEAQ, per germline (reference sequence).

The V and J genes are TRBV5-4 and TRBJ2-6; no DNA is available, so the TRBD1 call from TCRdb remains unchecked. The CDR3 consists of 14 residues. The germline CDR1 and CDR2 sequences are SGHNT and YYREEE (reference sequence). CDR3: CASSLGDKANVLTF.